What follows is one T cell receptor beta chain and its context. There are 20 residues in the CDR3. This record comes from a study of siplizumab effects on memory and regulatory T cells. The repertoire was sequenced with immunoSEQ multiplex PCR; TCRdb's copy has only in-frame clones and lacks some. This sample carries approximately 100,000 clones, about 90% of them seen once, and the ten largest clones take roughly 0.78%. This sequence joins TRBV12-2 and TRBJ2-1; the table calls TRBD2, which could not be checked here. TRBV12-2 is recorded as a pseudogene. Sequenced sample: Tregs sorted from blood. This clonotype was obtained from a human donor in good health. The CDR3, as DNA: TGTGCAAGTCGATCAGCGTGGCTAGCGGGAGAGACCCCTTTAATCAATGAGCAGTTCTTC. Its translation is CASRSAWLAGETPLINEQFF.